These 28 T cell receptor beta chains were sequenced from one sample in a study of yellow fever vaccine responses in identical twins. TCRdb called the RT-PCR reads again in MiXCR, with one record for every CDR3 protein. The repertoire holds about 16,000 distinct CDR3 sequences, approximately 82% seen once, with roughly 1.8% in the top ten. This material consisted of T cells from blood (PBMCs), unsorted or a sorted subset (not recorded which), taken before or after yellow fever vaccination (not recorded which). All receptors derive from a young woman who received the yellow fever vaccine.

The CDR3 here is CASGQTNQPQHF. The DNA for the CDR3 is TGTGCCAGCGGACAGACAAATCAGCCCCAGCATTTT. This chain uses TRBV6-1 with TRBJ1-5, with a possible D match to TRBD1 (6 bases). Trimming shortened V by 8 bases and J by 4 bases, and 9 bases separated the two germline ends. Germline V gives CDR1 MNHNS, CDR2 SASEGT. CDR3 length: 12 amino acids.

The CDR3 loop is CASSTTGTGYRETQYF. The CDR3 DNA reads TGTGCCAGCAGCACCACCGGGACAGGATACAGGGAGACCCAGTACTTC. The chain has TRBV13 and TRBJ2-5; 8 bases agree with TRBD1. This CDR3 spans 16 amino acids. The V gene end was trimmed by 5 bases and the J gene end by 5 bases; junction bases not matched to a gene: 13. CDR1 PRHDT and CDR2 FYEKMQ come from the germline V gene (reference sequence).

The rearrangement links TRBV28 to TRBJ2-1; no definite D call. Trimming took off 7 bases at V and 3 bases at J, with 16 bases between the two ends. The CDR3 runs 15 residues. CDR1 MDHEN and CDR2 SYDVKM come from the germline V gene. The CDR3 DNA reads as TGTGCCAGCATCTCATCACCCTCCAACTACAATGAGCAGTTCTTC. Its protein is CASISSPSNYNEQFF.

V is TRBV28 and J is TRBJ2-7; 11 bases are shared with TRBD1. The CDR3 totals 15 residues. Losses at the gene ends were 10 bases for V and 7 bases for J; bases not matched to a gene: 15. Germline V gene sequence: CDR1 MDHEN, CDR2 SYDVKM. The CDR3, as DNA: TGTGCCACTAGCGGTCCCGGACAGGGGGCAAGAGAGCAGTACTTC. It yields the protein CATSGPGQGAREQYF.

The chain combines TRBV5-1 with TRBJ2-1, with 10 bases that match TRBD2. Unmatched junction bases numbered 5, after V lost 4 bases and J lost 7 bases. Germline V lookup: CDR1 SGHRS, CDR2 YFSETQ. The CDR3 consists of 14 residues. CDR3 residues: CASSPGLARNEQFF. CDR3 DNA: TGCGCCAGCAGCCCGGGACTAGCGAGGAATGAGCAGTTCTTC.

J is TRBJ2-7 and V is TRBV29-1, with 10 bases fitting TRBD1. This CDR3 contains 13 residues. Germline V lookup: CDR1 SQVTM, CDR2 ANQGSEA. Trimming cost V 5 bases and J 3 bases; bases outside gene matches: 4. CDR3 DNA: TGCAGCGTTCCGGGACAGGGGTACTACGAGCAGTACTTC. It specifies CSVPGQGYYEQYF.

V and J are TRBV9 and TRBJ1-5, with no clear D. Trimming left V 0 bases short and J 3 bases short, with 4 bases between. The CDR3 is 13 residues long. The germline CDR1 and CDR2 sequences are SGDLS and YYNGEE. The CDR3 DNA is TGTGCCAGCAGCGTAGGACCCAATCAGCCCCAGCATTTT. Translation: CASSVGPNQPQHF. Based on the CDR3 plus reference TRBV9 and TRBJ1-5, the full variable domain is DSGVTQTPKHLITATGQRVTLRCSPRSGDLSVYWYQQSLDQGLQFLIQYYNGEERAKGNILERFSAQQFPDLHSELNLSSLELGDSALYFCASSVGPNQPQHFGDGTRLSIL.

This chain joins TRBV11-3 and TRBJ2-1; D possibly corresponds to TRBD2 (5 bases). CDR3 length equals 17 residues. The germline V and J ends were trimmed by 2 bases and 5 bases, with 19 bases remaining between them. Looked up from germline, CDR1 is SGHNT and CDR2 is YENEEA. The CDR3 DNA reads TGTGCCAGCAGCTTATCCCGGACCCCGAGGGTAAACAATGAGCAGTTCTTC. This sequence encodes CASSLSRTPRVNNEQFF. The full variable domain, completed using reference TRBV11-3 and TRBJ2-1, is EAGVVQSPRYKIIEKKQPVAFWCNPISGHNTLYWYLQNLGQGPELLIRYENEEAVDDSQLPKDRFSAERLKGVDSTLKIQPAELGDSAVYLCASSLSRTPRVNNEQFFGPGTRLTVL.

The chain couples TRBV29-1 to TRBJ1-1; D ambiguous. The CDR3 sequence is 10 residues long. Germline assignment: CDR1 SQVTM and CDR2 ANQGSEA. The V gene lost 6 bases and the J gene lost 1 base, with 3 bases spanning the gap. The CDR3 nucleotides are TGCAGCGTGACGAACACTGAAGCTTTCTTT. This translates into CSVTNTEAFF.

J is TRBJ2-3 and V is TRBV29-1; D not resolved. CDR1 is SQVTM and CDR2 is ANQGSEA in the germline V gene. V lost 3 bases, J lost 0 bases, and 10 bases lay in between. This CDR3 spans 14 amino acids. CDR3 sequence: CSVESLTSTDTQYF. DNA of the CDR3: TGCAGCGTTGAGAGTCTCACGAGCACAGATACGCAGTATTTT.

This clonotype was picked up one time. This chain connects TRBV5-1 to TRBJ2-3, with 12 positions matching TRBD2. Trimming cost V 4 bases and J 4 bases; bases outside gene matches: 10. The CDR3 loop spans 17 amino acids. The V gene's germline CDR1 is SGHRS and CDR2 YFSETQ. For the CDR3, the DNA is TGCGCCAGCAGCCTAGGACTAGCGGGAAAGACCGCAGATACGCAGTATTTT. This codes for CASSLGLAGKTADTQYF.

The chain has TRBV2 and TRBJ2-2; D might be TRBD1 or TRBD2, each matching 5 bases. Germline V CDR1 and CDR2: SNHLY, FYNNEI. V lost 3 bases and J 6 bases, leaving 11 bases between the germline ends. This CDR3 is built from 14 residues. CDR3 coding DNA: TGTGCCAGCAGTGATCGAGGGGTGGCCGGGGAGCTGTTTTTT. Amino acid sequence: CASSDRGVAGELFF.

This clonotype was detected once. J is TRBJ1-5 and V is TRBV6-5; a possible D gene is TRBD1 (6 bases). CDR3 length: 13 residues. In germline, CDR1 is MNHEY, CDR2 SVGAGI. V gave up 2 bases and J gave up 4 bases, with 6 bases separating them. CDR3 amino acids: CASSYGTNQPQHF. In nucleotides, the CDR3 is TGTGCCAGCAGTTACGGGACAAATCAGCCCCAGCATTTT.

The chain links TRBV19 to TRBJ1-3; no firm D call. This CDR3 is built from 12 residues. V gave up 5 bases and J gave up 4 bases, with 6 bases separating them. Germline-derived CDR1 and CDR2 are LNHDA and SQIVND (reference sequence). Here the CDR3 DNA reads TGTGCCAGTAGTCCCTTCGGAAACACCATATATTTT. It encodes CASSPFGNTIYF.

The chain recombines TRBV5-1 with TRBJ2-3; the match to TRBD1 covers 7 bases. The germline V gene has CDR1 SGHRS and CDR2 YFSETQ. V shed 0 bases, J shed 5 bases, and the junction held 6 bases outside the gene matches. The CDR3 contains 15 residues. CDR3 amino acids: CASSLGQGRQDTQYF. The CDR3 nucleotides are TGCGCCAGCAGCTTGGGACAGGGAAGACAAGATACGCAGTATTTT.

This chain joins TRBV29-1 and TRBJ1-2; D possibly corresponds to TRBD1 (5 bases). The germline V and J ends were trimmed by 7 bases and 6 bases, with 15 bases remaining between them. The CDR3 loop spans 12 amino acids. Germline V CDR1 and CDR2: SQVTM, ANQGSEA. The CDR3 loop is CSAWGGINGYTF. The CDR3 bases are TGCAGCGCCTGGGGGGGGATAAATGGCTACACCTTC. Filled out from reference TRBV29-1 and TRBJ1-2, the complete variable domain reads SAVISQKPSRDICQRGTSLTIQCQVDSQVTMMFWYRQQPGQSLTLIATANQGSEATYESGFVIDKFPISRPNLTFSTLTVSNMSPEDSSIYLCSAWGGINGYTFGSGTRLTVV.

The rearrangement uses TRBV29-1 and TRBJ1-1, with D maybe TRBD1 (6 bases). Trimming shortened V by 3 bases and J by 4 bases, and 12 bases separated the two germline ends. Germline CDR1 reads SQVTM; CDR2 reads ANQGSEA. This CDR3 region has 13 residues. CDR3 coding DNA: TGCAGCGTTGACCCGGGGGCGGCCACTGAAGCTTTCTTT. Its protein is CSVDPGAATEAFF.

The chain recombines TRBV29-1 with TRBJ2-3; D is unresolved. Germline CDR1 SQVTM, CDR2 ANQGSEA. Between the trimmed V and J ends, which lost 6 bases and 5 bases, there was a span of 9 bases. This CDR3 region has 11 residues. CDR3 loop: CSVMLVDTQYF. In nucleotides, the CDR3 is TGCAGCGTAATGTTGGTAGATACGCAGTATTTT.

V usage is TRBV7-9 and J usage is TRBJ2-1; D is unresolved. The CDR3 loop spans 13 amino acids. CDR1 and CDR2 (germline): SEHNR, FQNEAQ (reference sequence). Trimming cost V 5 bases and J 4 bases, with 9 bases left between them. CDR3 amino acids: CASSRDTYNEQFF. As DNA, the CDR3 is TGTGCCAGCAGCCGTGATACTTACAATGAGCAGTTCTTC.

The chain joins TRBV11-3 to TRBJ1-6; D is uncertain. The CDR3 sequence is 15 residues long. The germline V and J ends were trimmed by 6 bases and 5 bases, with 14 bases remaining between them. CDR1 SGHNT and CDR2 YENEEA come from the germline V gene. CDR3 region: CASRLPGADNSPLHF. The CDR3 DNA is TGTGCCAGCAGACTCCCGGGCGCTGATAATTCACCCCTCCACTTT.

This clonotype was seen a few times. The V call is TRBV14, the J call TRBJ2-7; unclear D gene. Between the trimmed V and J ends, which lost 0 bases and 3 bases, there was a span of 3 bases. Looked up from germline, CDR1 is SGHDN and CDR2 is FVKESK. This CDR3 spans 12 amino acids. Here the CDR3 reads CASSQDGYEQYF. The CDR3 bases are TGTGCCAGCAGCCAAGACGGCTACGAGCAGTACTTC. The full variable domain, rest sourced from reference TRBV14 and TRBJ2-7, is EAGVTQFPSHSVIEKGQTVTLRCDPISGHDNLYWYRRVMGKEIKFLLHFVKESKQDESGMPNNRFLAERTGGTYSTLKVQPAELEDSGVYFCASSQDGYEQYFGPGTRLTVT.

V usage is TRBV2 and J usage is TRBJ2-2, with D tentatively TRBD1 (6 bases). Trimming pared 1 base from V and 6 bases from J, leaving 15 bases between. Germline CDR1 SNHLY, CDR2 FYNNEI. The CDR3 runs 16 residues. CDR3 protein: CASSEVTGYVAGELFF. The CDR3 DNA follows: TGTGCCAGCAGTGAAGTCACAGGGTATGTGGCCGGGGAGCTGTTTTTT.

This chain connects TRBV2 to TRBJ2-7; the D gene is possibly TRBD1 (6 bases). The CDR3 extends over 12 amino acids. Trimming stripped 6 bases from V and 11 bases from J, with 17 bases between. CDR1 is SNHLY and CDR2 is FYNNEI in the germline V gene. The DNA for the CDR3 is TGTGCCAGCAGGGGGGCTACAGGAACGGAGTACTTC. Amino acid sequence: CASRGATGTEYF.

This clonotype was found once. This chain uses TRBV11-2 with TRBJ2-7; TRBD1 matches 7 bases. This CDR3 region has 15 residues. J gave up 1 base and V 5 bases, and 8 bases lay outside the gene matches. In germline, CDR1 is SGHAT, CDR2 FQNNGV. DNA for the CDR3: TGTGCCAGCAGCCCGCAGACAGGGTCATCCTACGAGCAGTACTTC. It specifies CASSPQTGSSYEQYF. Using reference TRBV11-2 and TRBJ2-7 for the parts outside the CDR3, the full variable domain is EAGVAQSPRYKIIEKRQSVAFWCNPISGHATLYWYQQILGQGPKLLIQFQNNGVVDDSQLPKDRFSAERLKGVDSTLKIQPAKLEDSAVYLCASSPQTGSSYEQYFGPGTRLTVT.

This rearrangement joins TRBV11-2 to TRBJ2-1; the match to TRBD2 covers 9 bases. The germline gives CDR1 SGHAT, CDR2 FQNNGV. Germline trimming cut 1 base from V and 0 bases from J; bases unmatched to any gene: 7. The CDR3 length is 18 residues. The CDR3 region is CASSLVSGGFSSYNEQFF. The CDR3 DNA sequence: TGTGCCAGCAGCTTAGTTAGCGGGGGTTTCAGCTCCTACAATGAGCAGTTCTTC.

This clonotype occurred once. The J gene is TRBJ1-1, the V gene TRBV30, with a weak D call TRBD1 (5 bases). CDR3 size: 11 residues. CDR1 is GTSNPN and CDR2 is SVGIG in the germline V gene (reference sequence). Trimming took 4 bases from V and 5 from J, leaving 8 bases between them. CDR3 nucleotide sequence: TGTGCCTGGACAGGGAGTACTGAAGCTTTCTTT. Its translation is CAWTGSTEAFF.

The chain joins TRBV28 to TRBJ1-5, with 7 nucleotides matching TRBD1. V lost 1 base and J lost 1; bases outside the gene matches: 7. In germline, CDR1 is MDHEN, CDR2 SYDVKM. This CDR3 contains 17 residues. DNA for the CDR3: TGTGCCAGCAGTTTATTAATCGGGACAGAGAGCAATCAGCCCCAGCATTTT. This encodes CASSLLIGTESNQPQHF.

V gene TRBV29-1 combines with J gene TRBJ2-3, with 10 bases matching TRBD1. Germline-derived CDR1 and CDR2 are SQVTM and ANQGSEA. The CDR3 totals 16 residues. Trimming removed 6 bases from V and 3 bases from J; junction bases left unmatched: 12. CDR3 loop: CSVETGTGAVTDTQYF. CDR3 DNA: TGCAGCGTAGAAACCGGGACAGGGGCCGTAACAGATACGCAGTATTTT.